This T cell receptor beta chain was sequenced for a study of OX40 agonist ivuxolimab in advanced cancers. Study as a whole: Partial responses were seen in three patients, one with hepatocellular carcinoma and two with cutaneous melanoma. Study conclusions and caveats: Some patients without response likewise showed low normalized clonal expansion. The average count of expanded clones was higher among CD8+ T cells than among CD4+.

This table comes from immunoSEQ multiplex PCR, and its TCRdb copy is limited to in-frame clones, with some not included. The table shows some 94,000 clones, with roughly 95% occurring only once. The germline V gene has CDR1 SQVTM and CDR2 ANQGSEA. V lost 6 bases to trimming and J lost 1 base; unmatched junction nucleotides: 10. This CDR3 region has 15 residues. Of note for this clone: Its target is unknown.

The V call is TRBV29-1, the J call TRBJ1-1; TRBD1 aligns across 8 bases. The sample in question was CD4+ or CD8+ T cells sorted from blood, obtained in a trial of the OX40 agonist ivuxolimab. This TCR came from an adult with an advanced solid tumor such as melanoma, head and neck, liver or kidney cancer. The CDR3 loop reads CSVQGAEGTNTEAFF. The CDR3 nucleotides are TGCAGCGTGCAGGGGGCGGAAGGTACGAACACTGAAGCTTTCTTT.